This record concerns one T cell receptor beta chain sequence. Its cognate antigen is unknown. Data came from immunoSEQ multiplex PCR; TCRdb stores just in-frame clones and leaves some out. The sample lists 30,000 or so clones; 65% to 85% were seen once. Germline values: CDR1 SGHNT, CDR2 YYREEE (reference sequence). V was shortened by 0 bases and J by 2 bases, with 6 bases between the two germline ends. The length of the CDR3 is 13 residues. The record originates from a study of a mutant IDH1 vaccine in newly diagnosed glioma. The overall study: Vaccination followed radiotherapy alone by 4-6 weeks, or accompanied temozolomide cycles. Weeks 35 and 47 hosted visits V12 and V13, respectively.

Study-level results: Whatever changes occurred in top peripheral T cell clonotypes seemed unrelated to pseudoprogression. Altogether, around 93% of patients exhibited vaccine-induced immune responses.

The time point here: week 47, end of study. One vaccine dose held 300 ug of mutant IDH1 20-mer peptide and came with topical imiquimod. The V gene is TRBV5-4, the J gene TRBJ2-7; D unclear. The sequences come from PBMCs, collected from a glioma patient whose treatment included an IDH1 peptide vaccine. This receptor was identified in a man between 25 and 39 years old with glioma. The CDR3 loop reads CASSLDRAYEQYF. The CDR3 bases are TGTGCCAGCAGCTTGGACAGAGCCTACGAGCAGTACTTC.